The rows below give T cell receptor beta chains drawn from one sample of a study of memory CD4+ T cells and cytomegalovirus serostatus. Here immunoSEQ multiplex PCR was the method, and the copy in TCRdb shows in-frame clones only, minus some. The table records roughly 40,000 clones, about four fifths of them present only once. Sequencing was carried out using memory CD4+ T cells from blood. These TCRs come from an adult in good health and CMV-seronegative. Both conserved end residues are part of each CDR3. The D gene is left open where the match is weak. Size values are once, few and many counts, or a class for expanded clones, and some rows have none.

clone_size: .
d_call: .
j_call: TRBJ1-5
v_call: TRBV19
cdr3_aa: CARASVRFHQPQHF
cdr3_nt: TGTGCCAGGGCCTCGGTGCGGTTCCATCAGCCCCAGCATTTT

clone_size: few
d_call: .
j_call: TRBJ1-2
v_call: TRBV6-5
cdr3_aa: CASSKGPYGYTF
cdr3_nt: TGTGCCAGCAGTAAAGGACCGTATGGCTACACCTTC

clone_size: few
d_call: TRBD1
j_call: TRBJ1-5
v_call: TRBV10-3
cdr3_aa: CAISDQDRVGGNQPQHF
cdr3_nt: TGTGCCATCAGTGACCAAGACAGGGTGGGAGGCAATCAGCCCCAGCATTTT

clone_size: .
d_call: TRBD2
j_call: TRBJ2-3
v_call: TRBV10-1
cdr3_aa: CASSESRLAGVGITDTQYF
cdr3_nt: TGCGCCAGCAGTGAGTCGCGACTAGCGGGAGTAGGGATCACAGATACGCAGTATTTT

clone_size: .
d_call: TRBD1
j_call: TRBJ2-5
v_call: TRBV5-6
cdr3_aa: CASSKTGGEETQYF
cdr3_nt: TGTGCCAGCAGCAAAACAGGGGGCGAGGAGACCCAGTACTTC

clone_size: few
d_call: TRBD1
j_call: TRBJ2-7
v_call: TRBV5-6
cdr3_aa: CASSPGTGGAYEQYF
cdr3_nt: TGTGCCAGCAGTCCCGGGACAGGGGGTGCCTACGAGCAGTACTTC

clone_size: .
d_call: .
j_call: TRBJ2-3
v_call: TRBV14
cdr3_aa: CASSPGGSAITDTQYF
cdr3_nt: TGTGCCAGCAGCCCCGGAGGTAGCGCCATCACAGATACGCAGTATTTT

clone_size: .
d_call: .
j_call: TRBJ2-2
v_call: TRBV29-1
cdr3_aa: CSVELIAGTGELFF
cdr3_nt: TGCAGCGTTGAACTCATTGCGGGAACCGGGGAGCTGTTTTTT

clone_size: .
d_call: .
j_call: TRBJ2-1
v_call: TRBV7-2
cdr3_aa: CASSLGIQQFF
cdr3_nt: TGTGCCAGCAGCTTAGGCATTCAGCAGTTCTTC

clone_size: .
d_call: .
j_call: TRBJ1-3
v_call: TRBV5-1
cdr3_aa: CASSLGGAGNTIYF
cdr3_nt: TGCGCCAGCAGCTTGGGAGGGGCTGGAAACACCATATATTTT

clone_size: .
d_call: .
j_call: TRBJ2-5
v_call: TRBV10-2
cdr3_aa: CASSEIKGGATQYF
cdr3_nt: TGCGCCAGCAGTGAGATAAAGGGGGGGGCAACCCAGTACTTC

clone_size: .
d_call: .
j_call: TRBJ2-1
v_call: TRBV10-3
cdr3_aa: CATRGATWGSYNEQFF
cdr3_nt: TGTGCCACCAGAGGGGCGACTTGGGGCTCCTACAATGAGCAGTTCTTC

clone_size: .
d_call: .
j_call: TRBJ1-5
v_call: TRBV19
cdr3_aa: CASSPINQPQHF
cdr3_nt: TGTGCCAGTAGTCCCATCAATCAGCCCCAGCATTTT

clone_size: .
d_call: .
j_call: TRBJ2-3
v_call: TRBV11-3
cdr3_aa: CASSSLRGAKGPDTQYF
cdr3_nt: TGTGCCAGCAGCTCACTTCGAGGCGCTAAAGGGCCAGATACGCAGTATTTT

clone_size: once
d_call: .
j_call: TRBJ2-5
v_call: TRBV5-1
cdr3_aa: CASSLQGFETQYF
cdr3_nt: TGCGCCAGCAGCTTGCAGGGCTTCGAGACCCAGTACTTC

clone_size: .
d_call: .
j_call: TRBJ2-7
v_call: TRBV5-4
cdr3_aa: CASSPDRQNEQYF
cdr3_nt: TGTGCCAGCAGCCCGGACAGACAGAACGAGCAGTACTTC

clone_size: .
d_call: .
j_call: TRBJ2-5
v_call: TRBV7-6
cdr3_aa: CASSLEFSETQYF
cdr3_nt: TGTGCCAGCAGCTTAGAGTTCAGTGAGACCCAGTACTTC

clone_size: .
d_call: .
j_call: TRBJ1-1
v_call: TRBV5-6
cdr3_aa: CASSLVAGQEAFF
cdr3_nt: TGTGCCAGCAGCTTGGTGGCGGGACAAGAAGCTTTCTTT

clone_size: .
d_call: TRBD2
j_call: TRBJ2-7
v_call: TRBV5-1
cdr3_aa: CASTSGRDYEQYF
cdr3_nt: TGCGCCAGCACAAGCGGGAGGGATTACGAGCAGTACTTC

clone_size: .
d_call: TRBD2
j_call: TRBJ2-1
v_call: TRBV9
cdr3_aa: CASSVEAMGSGRASSSEQFF
cdr3_nt: TGTGCCAGCAGCGTAGAGGCGATGGGGTCCGGGAGGGCCAGTTCGAGTGAGCAGTTCTTC

clone_size: .
d_call: .
j_call: TRBJ2-7
v_call: TRBV2
cdr3_aa: CASRRDGSYEQYF
cdr3_nt: TGTGCCAGCAGAAGGGACGGCTCCTACGAGCAGTACTTC

clone_size: medium-sized
d_call: TRBD1
j_call: TRBJ1-2
v_call: TRBV19
cdr3_aa: CASSRQGAYGYTF
cdr3_nt: TGTGCCAGTAGTCGACAGGGGGCCTATGGCTACACCTTC

clone_size: .
d_call: .
j_call: TRBJ1-1
v_call: TRBV19
cdr3_aa: CASSTQRAGTFF
cdr3_nt: TGTGCCAGTAGTACCCAAAGGGCCGGAACTTTCTTT

clone_size: .
d_call: .
j_call: TRBJ1-2
v_call: TRBV12-5
cdr3_aa: CASGLSPTELYTF
cdr3_nt: TGTGCTAGTGGTTTGTCCCCTACAGAATTGTACACCTTC

clone_size: .
d_call: .
j_call: TRBJ2-7
v_call: TRBV11-2
cdr3_aa: CASSSLGRHHKPYEQYF
cdr3_nt: TGTGCCAGCAGCTCCTTAGGGCGCCACCATAAGCCCTACGAGCAGTACTTC

clone_size: .
d_call: TRBD1
j_call: TRBJ2-2
v_call: TRBV7-9
cdr3_aa: CAISATGGAGELFF
cdr3_nt: TGTGCCATCTCCGCGACAGGGGGCGCGGGGGAGCTGTTTTTT

clone_size: few
d_call: TRBD2
j_call: TRBJ2-3
v_call: TRBV4-1
cdr3_aa: CASSQSRLAGGPPDTQYF
cdr3_nt: TGCGCCAGCAGCCAATCCCGGCTAGCGGGAGGGCCTCCGGATACGCAGTATTTT

clone_size: .
d_call: .
j_call: TRBJ2-1
v_call: TRBV7-2
cdr3_aa: CASSLGPGQFF
cdr3_nt: TGTGCCAGCAGCTTAGGTCCCGGCCAGTTCTTC

clone_size: few
d_call: .
j_call: TRBJ1-5
v_call: TRBV5-6
cdr3_aa: CAGSLYRGPQHF
cdr3_nt: TGTGCCGGATCCTTGTATCGGGGGCCCCAGCATTTT

clone_size: .
d_call: TRBD2
j_call: TRBJ2-3
v_call: TRBV4-1
cdr3_aa: CASSQDFRLAPVGTDTQYF
cdr3_nt: TGCGCCAGCAGCCAAGACTTCCGACTAGCCCCGGTGGGCACAGATACGCAGTATTTT

clone_size: .
d_call: .
j_call: TRBJ1-2
v_call: TRBV6-6
cdr3_aa: CASSYMGTANYGYTF
cdr3_nt: TGTGCCAGCAGTTACATGGGGACCGCTAACTATGGCTACACCTTC

clone_size: .
d_call: .
j_call: TRBJ1-1
v_call: TRBV18
cdr3_aa: CASSPTVNTEAFF
cdr3_nt: TGTGCCAGCTCACCAACAGTGAACACTGAAGCTTTCTTT

clone_size: .
d_call: .
j_call: TRBJ1-2
v_call: TRBV2
cdr3_aa: CASSESLSSYTF
cdr3_nt: TGTGCCAGCAGTGAATCTTTAAGCAGCTACACCTTC

clone_size: .
d_call: TRBD1
j_call: TRBJ2-1
v_call: TRBV6-4
cdr3_aa: CATGQGGNEQFF
cdr3_nt: TGTGCCACCGGACAGGGCGGCAATGAGCAGTTCTTC

clone_size: .
d_call: .
j_call: TRBJ2-7
v_call: TRBV9
cdr3_aa: CASSVGGTAYYEQYF
cdr3_nt: TGTGCCAGCAGCGTAGGCGGGACTGCCTACTACGAGCAGTACTTC

clone_size: .
d_call: TRBD2
j_call: TRBJ2-1
v_call: TRBV11-2
cdr3_aa: CASSSPGGPYNEQFF
cdr3_nt: TGTGCCAGCAGCTCGCCGGGAGGGCCTTACAATGAGCAGTTCTTC

clone_size: .
d_call: .
j_call: TRBJ1-2
v_call: TRBV6-6
cdr3_aa: CASSYSTANYGYTF
cdr3_nt: TGTGCCAGCAGTTACTCGACAGCTAACTATGGCTACACCTTC

clone_size: .
d_call: .
j_call: TRBJ2-5
v_call: TRBV7-2
cdr3_aa: CASSWGNLQETQYF
cdr3_nt: TGTGCCAGCAGCTGGGGGAACTTACAAGAGACCCAGTACTTC

clone_size: .
d_call: .
j_call: TRBJ2-2
v_call: TRBV5-1
cdr3_aa: CASSLAGETGELFF
cdr3_nt: TGCGCCAGCAGCTTGGCAGGGGAAACCGGGGAGCTGTTTTTT

clone_size: .
d_call: .
j_call: TRBJ2-2
v_call: TRBV19
cdr3_aa: CASTPAIGLADTGELFF
cdr3_nt: TGTGCCAGTACCCCGGCCATAGGGCTAGCCGACACCGGGGAGCTGTTTTTT

clone_size: .
d_call: TRBD2
j_call: TRBJ2-5
v_call: TRBV7-9
cdr3_aa: CASSSGLSGKTQYF
cdr3_nt: TGTGCCAGCAGCTCGGGTCTCAGCGGGAAGACCCAGTACTTC

clone_size: .
d_call: TRBD2
j_call: TRBJ2-5
v_call: TRBV15
cdr3_aa: CATSPGLQETQYF
cdr3_nt: TGTGCCACCAGTCCGGGACTACAAGAGACCCAGTACTTC

clone_size: .
d_call: TRBD1
j_call: TRBJ2-5
v_call: TRBV5-4
cdr3_aa: CASSLGGQSETQYF
cdr3_nt: TGTGCCAGCAGCTTGGGGGGACAGAGCGAGACCCAGTACTTC

clone_size: once
d_call: .
j_call: TRBJ2-1
v_call: TRBV5-1
cdr3_aa: CASSLDLSYNEQFF
cdr3_nt: TGCGCCAGCAGCTTGGACCTCTCCTACAATGAGCAGTTCTTC

clone_size: .
d_call: .
j_call: TRBJ1-1
v_call: TRBV19
cdr3_aa: CASSITTGPYEAFF
cdr3_nt: TGTGCCAGTAGTATAACTACAGGGCCCTATGAAGCTTTCTTT

clone_size: .
d_call: .
j_call: TRBJ2-7
v_call: TRBV6-5
cdr3_aa: CASSQTGTSYEQYF
cdr3_nt: TGTGCCAGCAGTCAGACAGGAACATCCTACGAGCAGTACTTC

clone_size: .
d_call: .
j_call: TRBJ1-1
v_call: TRBV19
cdr3_aa: CASAFVGGRQAFF
cdr3_nt: TGTGCCAGTGCCTTCGTGGGGGGGCGTCAAGCTTTCTTT

clone_size: .
d_call: .
j_call: TRBJ1-3
v_call: TRBV5-6
cdr3_aa: CASSWGDGGNTIYF
cdr3_nt: TGTGCCAGCAGCTGGGGGGACGGTGGAAACACCATATATTTT

clone_size: medium-sized
d_call: TRBD1
j_call: TRBJ1-3
v_call: TRBV12-5
cdr3_aa: CASGPMTGYDTIYF
cdr3_nt: TGTGCTAGTGGTCCAATGACAGGGTATGACACCATATATTTT

clone_size: .
d_call: .
j_call: TRBJ2-3
v_call: TRBV7-9
cdr3_aa: CASSPRGPDTQYF
cdr3_nt: TGTGCCAGCAGCCCTCGTGGTCCAGATACGCAGTATTTT

clone_size: .
d_call: TRBD1
j_call: TRBJ2-2
v_call: TRBV29-1
cdr3_aa: CSVGQATGELFF
cdr3_nt: TGCAGCGTGGGACAGGCAACCGGGGAGCTGTTTTTT